These 6 T cell receptor beta chains share one sample of origin, sequenced in a study of graft-versus-host responses after intestinal transplantation. Profiled with immunoSEQ multiplex PCR; TCRdb holds only in-frame clones, not every one. Here the sample spans about 37,000 clones, around 87% being singletons. Intraepithelial lymphocytes and lamina propria lymphocytes were released through processing of graft tissue. Material: ileum tissue, obtained around 190 days after intestinal transplant. These receptors all stem from a human patient who received an intestinal transplant, so some T cells may come from the graft donor.

The chain is built from TRBV4-2 and TRBJ2-7; unclear D gene. The CDR3 runs 14 residues. V lost 0 bases and J lost 4, with 10 bases in between. From germline, CDR1 is LGHNA and CDR2 YNFKEQ. DNA for the CDR3: TGTGCCAGCAGCCAAGAGTCCGGCGAATACGAGCAGTACTTC. This codes for CASSQESGEYEQYF.

The rearrangement joins TRBV6-6 to TRBJ2-1; TRBD1 aligns across 8 bases. The V and J ends lost 5 bases and 2 bases, in that order; junction bases with no gene match: 5. In germline, CDR1 is MNHNY, CDR2 SVGAGI (reference sequence). The CDR3 length is 15 residues. Written as DNA, the CDR3 is TGTGCCAGCAGTCAGACAGGGGTCCCCTACAATGAGCAGTTCTTC. It encodes CASSQTGVPYNEQFF.

This chain's CDR3 is CASSPGPGGQETQYF. DNA for the CDR3: TGTGCCAGCAGCCCCGGGCCCGGGGGCCAAGAGACCCAGTACTTC. The rearrangement links TRBV7-3 to TRBJ2-7; possible D gene TRBD2, 6 bases. The DNA matches TRBJ2-5 better at its end, which makes the J call doubtful. The germline gives CDR1 SGHTA, CDR2 FQGTGA. The CDR3 is made up of 15 amino acids.

V usage is TRBV19 and J usage is TRBJ2-1; 16 bases fit TRBD2. CDR1 and CDR2 from the germline V gene are LNHDA and SQIVND (reference sequence). V shed 9 bases and J 7 bases; nucleotides not matched to a gene: 12. CDR3 size: 17 residues. This chain's CDR3 is CASSRGKGLAGGNEQFF. The CDR3 DNA sequence: TGTGCCAGCAGCAGGGGAAAGGGACTAGCGGGGGGGAATGAGCAGTTCTTC.

This chain connects TRBV4-2 to TRBJ2-7, with 11 bases lining up with TRBD2. Germline assignment: CDR1 LGHNA and CDR2 YNFKEQ. Losses at the gene ends were 6 bases for V and 2 bases for J; bases not matched to a gene: 9. CDR3 size: 16 residues. The CDR3 coding sequence is TGTGCCAGCAGACCAGGGGTGACTAGCGGGACCTACGAGCAGTACTTC. Encoded protein: CASRPGVTSGTYEQYF.

This chain joins TRBV2 and TRBJ1-1; D ambiguous. Germline assignment: CDR1 SNHLY and CDR2 FYNNEI. Trimming stripped 4 bases from V and 6 bases from J, with 6 bases between. The CDR3 has 11 residues. The CDR3 sequence is CASSAVAEAFF. Written as DNA, the CDR3 is TGTGCCAGCAGTGCAGTAGCTGAAGCTTTCTTT.